The next 22 T cell receptor beta chains were all read from a single sample in a study of blood T cell repertoires in COVID-19. Generated by immunoSEQ multiplex PCR, the TCRdb table keeps only in-frame clones and is missing some. This table has over 250,000 clones, nearly 90% appearing once. The material sequenced was PBMCs or T cells enriched from blood (not recorded which). The receptors shown here come from a woman aged 25 to 39 who had recovered from COVID-19.

The chain has TRBV19 and TRBJ2-3; D is uncertain. Trimming took off 3 bases at V and 14 bases at J, with 18 bases between the two ends. Germline V CDR1 and CDR2: LNHDA, SQIVND (reference sequence). The CDR3 is made up of 13 amino acids. CDR3 sequence: CASSIGAASASYF. CDR3 nucleotide sequence: TGTGCCAGTAGTATTGGTGCAGCGTCGGCGTCGTATTTT.

The V call is TRBV27, the J call TRBJ1-4; D is possibly TRBD1 (6 bases). The CDR3 spans 15 residues. Trimming removed 8 bases from V and 5 bases from J, with 18 bases in between. The germline V gene has CDR1 MNHEY and CDR2 SMNVEV (reference sequence). In DNA form, the CDR3 reads TGTGCCAGCGAACCTCCAGGGGCCGGCAATGAAAAACTGTTTTTT. Its protein product is CASEPPGAGNEKLFF.

V usage is TRBV7-9 and J usage is TRBJ1-4; 12 nucleotides agree with TRBD1. CDR3 length: 17 residues. V lost 3 bases, J lost 4 bases, and 6 bases stayed unmatched. Germline lookup yields CDR1 SEHNR and CDR2 FQNEAQ (reference sequence). The CDR3 DNA is TGTGCCAGCAGCTTCCCGGGACAGGGGGCGCATAATGAAAAACTGTTTTTT. Translated, it gives CASSFPGQGAHNEKLFF.

The chain couples TRBV11-3 to TRBJ2-1; 7 bases agree with TRBD1. CDR1 SGHNT and CDR2 YENEEA come from the germline V gene. CDR3 length: 15 amino acids. V lost 5 bases, J lost 4 bases, and 8 bases stayed unmatched. This chain's CDR3 is CASSQRTGFYNEQFF. The CDR3 nucleotides are TGTGCCAGCAGCCAGCGGACAGGTTTTTACAATGAGCAGTTCTTC.

The chain employs TRBV7-3 and TRBJ2-3; TRBD1 aligns across 7 bases. The V gene end was trimmed by 5 bases and the J gene end by 1 base; junction bases not matched to a gene: 9. Germline V lookup: CDR1 SGHTA, CDR2 FQGTGA. The CDR3 is made up of 16 amino acids. CDR3 coding DNA: TGTGCCAGCAGCCAGGAAACCGGGACAGGCACAGATACGCAGTATTTT. Translated, it gives CASSQETGTGTDTQYF. Full variable domain (missing parts from reference TRBV7-3 and TRBJ2-3): GAGVSQTPSNKVTEKGKYVELRCDPISGHTALYWYRQSLGQGPEFLIYFQGTGAADDSGLPNDRFFAVRPEGSVSTLKIQRTERGDSAVYLCASSQETGTGTDTQYFGPGTRLTVL.

The chain employs TRBV27 and TRBJ2-7; a possible D gene is TRBD1 (5 bases). Per the germline V gene, CDR1 is MNHEY and CDR2 is SMNVEV (reference sequence). V was clipped by 5 bases and J by 2 bases, with 10 bases between them. The CDR3 loop spans 13 amino acids. This CDR3 is CASSPDSAYEQYF. The CDR3 nucleotides read TGTGCCAGCAGTCCCGACAGTGCCTACGAGCAGTACTTC.

The gene calls are TRBV6-1 and TRBJ1-1, with 8 nucleotides matching TRBD1. The V gene end was trimmed by 2 bases and the J gene end by 5 bases; junction bases not matched to a gene: 4. The CDR3 consists of 14 residues. From germline, CDR1 is MNHNS and CDR2 SASEGT. Here the CDR3 reads CASSEQGAGTEAFF. The CDR3 DNA sequence: TGTGCCAGCAGTGAACAGGGGGCGGGGACTGAAGCTTTCTTT.

The chain links TRBV12-2 to TRBJ1-5. TRBV12-2 counts as a pseudogene. This CDR3 contains 23 residues. This CDR3 is CASRLISAGRPIGILSSNQPQHF. The CDR3, as DNA: TGTGCAAGTCGCTTAATCTCGGCGGGTCGGCCCATCGGGATTCTTTCCTCTAATCAGCCCCAGCATTTT.

The chain employs TRBV9 and TRBJ2-2, with 13 nucleotides matching TRBD2. The CDR3 is 16 amino acids. Trimming cost V 4 bases and J 4 bases; bases outside gene matches: 4. CDR1 and CDR2 (germline): SGDLS, YYNGEE. CDR3 in amino acids: CASSTTSGGATGELFF. In DNA form, the CDR3 reads TGTGCCAGCAGCACAACTAGCGGGGGGGCCACCGGGGAGCTGTTTTTT.

The chain joins TRBV7-2 to TRBJ2-1, with unresolved D. Trimming shortened V by 5 bases and J by 10 bases, and 9 bases separated the two germline ends. The CDR3 contains 11 residues. Germline V gives CDR1 SGHTA, CDR2 FQGNSA. The CDR3 protein is CASSLGQEQFF. The DNA for the CDR3 is TGTGCCAGCAGCCTTGGGCAAGAGCAGTTCTTC.

The V gene is TRBV6-5, the J gene TRBJ1-3; a weak D match, TRBD1 (5 bases). Trimming left V 4 bases short and J 2 bases short, with 12 bases between. The CDR3 covers 15 residues. The V gene's germline CDR1 is MNHEY and CDR2 SVGAGI. The CDR3 is CASSFGAWAGNTIYF. The CDR3 coding sequence is TGTGCCAGCAGTTTTGGGGCATGGGCTGGAAACACCATATATTTT.

The chain carries TRBV12-3 or TRBV12-4 and TRBJ1-1; 7 nucleotides match TRBD1. Trimming took 6 bases from V and 1 from J; bases not matched to a gene: 2. This CDR3 has 13 amino acids. The CDR3 bases are TGTGCCAGCAGCTGGACAGGGAACACTGAAGCTTTCTTT. Translating it yields CASSWTGNTEAFF.

CDR3 protein: CASSLLRGGENSPLHF. Written as DNA, the CDR3 is TGTGCCAGCAGTTTATTAAGGGGGGGAGAGAATTCACCCCTCCACTTT. The chain employs TRBV28 and TRBJ1-6, with D perhaps TRBD1 (6 bases). The length of the CDR3 is 16 residues. CDR1 is MDHEN and CDR2 is SYDVKM in the germline V gene. V lost 1 base, J lost 7 bases, and 14 bases lay in between.

This clone has only a few counts. The rearrangement links TRBV4-1 to TRBJ1-2; D is unresolved. With 0 bases removed from V and 3 bases from J, the gap between germline ends came to 8 bases. Germline-derived CDR1 and CDR2 are MGHRA and YSYEKL. The CDR3 is 14 residues long. CDR3 DNA: TGCGCCAGCAGCCAAGAAGCCCGAGACTATGGCTACACCTTC. Translating it yields CASSQEARDYGYTF.

The chain recombines TRBV7-9 with TRBJ2-3; 8 bases are a match to TRBD2. J lost 0 bases, V lost 1 base, and 0 bases had no gene match. Germline V gene data show CDR1 as SEHNR and CDR2 as FQNEAQ (reference sequence). The CDR3 extends over 15 amino acids. CDR3 coding DNA: TGTGCCAGCAGCTTAGGCGGGAGGAGCACAGATACGCAGTATTTT. This sequence encodes CASSLGGRSTDTQYF.

J is TRBJ1-5 and V is TRBV30; a possible D gene is TRBD1 (6 bases). This CDR3 region has 13 residues. Trimming removed 0 bases from V and 5 bases from J, with 8 bases in between. CDR1 and CDR2 (germline): GTSNPN, SVGIG (reference sequence). The CDR3 DNA reads TGTGCCTGGAGTGTCCCAGGGGATCAGCCCCAGCATTTT. The encoded protein is CAWSVPGDQPQHF.

This sequence joins TRBV4-1 and TRBJ1-1; tentatively, D is TRBD1 (6 bases). The germline V gene encodes CDR1 MGHRA and CDR2 YSYEKL. Trimming cost V 3 bases and J 10 bases, with 18 bases left between them. The CDR3 loop spans 14 amino acids. This chain's CDR3 is CASSHPTGTPPAFF. The CDR3 nucleotides are TGCGCCAGCAGCCATCCCACAGGGACACCCCCAGCTTTCTTT.

The chain links TRBV29-1 to TRBJ1-2, with unresolved D. Trimming took 0 bases from V and 3 from J, leaving 11 bases between them. The CDR3 sequence is 14 residues long. CDR1 is SQVTM, CDR2 ANQGSEA, per germline. In DNA, the CDR3 is TGCAGCGTTGAAGATCCAGCTAGCCACTATGGCTACACCTTC. Its protein is CSVEDPASHYGYTF. The entire variable domain, with the rest obtained from reference TRBV29-1 and TRBJ1-2, is as follows: SAVISQKPSRDICQRGTSLTIQCQVDSQVTMMFWYRQQPGQSLTLIATANQGSEATYESGFVIDKFPISRPNLTFSTLTVSNMSPEDSSIYLCSVEDPASHYGYTFGSGTRLTVV.

The rearrangement uses TRBV5-1 and TRBJ1-6; TRBD1 aligns across 8 bases. This CDR3 region has 14 residues. Germline assignment: CDR1 SGHRS and CDR2 YFSETQ. Unmatched junction bases numbered 5, after V lost 5 bases and J lost 7 bases. The CDR3 coding sequence is TGCGCCAGCAGACCGGGACAGGTCAATTCACCCCTCCACTTT. Protein: CASRPGQVNSPLHF. The variable domain in full, completed from reference TRBV5-1 and TRBJ1-6, reads KAGVTQTPRYLIKTRGQQVTLSCSPISGHRSVSWYQQTPGQGLQFLFEYFSETQRNKGNFPGRFSGRQFSNSRSEMNVSTLELGDSALYLCASRPGQVNSPLHFGNGTRLTVT.

This chain links TRBV5-1 with TRBJ2-1, with TRBD2 identical over 14 bases. From germline, CDR1 is SGHRS and CDR2 YFSETQ. The CDR3 consists of 14 residues. Losses at the gene ends were 7 bases for V and 9 bases for J; bases not matched to a gene: 6. CDR3 DNA: TGCGCCAGCTCCCGACTAGCGGGGGGGGGTGAGCAGTTCTTC. This codes for CASSRLAGGGEQFF.

The V and J genes are TRBV3-1 (or the pseudogene TRBV3-2) and TRBJ1-1, with D unclear. Germline values: CDR1 LGHDT, CDR2 YNNKEL (reference sequence). The CDR3 sequence is 12 residues long. Deletions cut 3 bases from V and 7 bases from J, with 9 bases between. The CDR3 sequence: CASSQEEDEAFF. Here the CDR3 DNA reads TGTGCCAGCAGCCAGGAGGAGGATGAAGCTTTCTTT.

The rearrangement joins TRBV7-9 to TRBJ1-1; no clear D. CDR1 is SEHNR and CDR2 is FQNEAQ in the germline V gene (reference sequence). V was trimmed by 5 bases and J by 2 bases, leaving 9 bases between them. The CDR3 totals 13 residues. In DNA, the CDR3 is TGTGCCAGCAGCCTAACTAGCAACACTGAAGCTTTCTTT. Its translation: CASSLTSNTEAFF.